This T cell receptor (beta chain) came from a study of a mutant IDH1 vaccine in newly diagnosed glioma. Study-wide background: Vaccination began 4-6 weeks post radiotherapy alone, or with temozolomide cycles. Former treatment meant radiotherapy, temozolomide, or both; the majority had gotten both.

Documented time point: week 35, safety follow-up. The content of each vaccine dose was 300 ug of mutant IDH1 20-mer peptide, and topical imiquimod accompanied it. New astrocytomas of WHO grade 3 or 4 that were IDH1-mutant and ATRX-lost were found in the donors. In this sample, this clone turned up once. Antigen specificity is unknown. CDR1 and CDR2 from the germline V gene are MNHEY and SMNVEV (reference sequence). The CDR3 covers 14 residues. V was clipped by 1 base and J by 7 bases, with 13 bases between them. Profiling relied on immunoSEQ multiplex PCR, and the TCRdb table lists in-frame clones only, not all of them. The sample includes 60,000 to 75,000 clones, roughly 86% of them seen just once.

This chain uses TRBV27 with TRBJ2-5; D gene ambiguous. Sequenced here: PBMCs, sampled from a glioma patient whose treatment included an IDH1 peptide vaccine. The sequence came from a man younger than 45 with glioma. The CDR3 spells CASSLLGVRATQYF. CDR3 coding DNA: TGTGCCAGCAGTTTATTAGGCGTTAGGGCGACCCAGTACTTC.